This TCR beta chain originates from a study of blood T cell repertoires in COVID-19. Profiling relied on immunoSEQ multiplex PCR, and the TCRdb table lists in-frame clones only, not all of them. The table has about 76,000 clones, about 85% seen once. The germline CDR1 and CDR2 sequences are MNHEY and SVGAGI. CDR3 size: 14 residues. V was trimmed by 6 bases and J by 7 bases, leaving 19 bases between them. Seattle enrolled patients during active infection and tracked them longitudinally. Sequencing input: peripheral blood. This TCR was sampled from a man aged 55 to 70 with COVID-19, enrolled during active disease. The rearrangement joins TRBV6-5 to TRBJ2-7; a possible D gene is TRBD1 (8 bases). CDR3 sequence: CASRLENRGGEQYF. CDR3 in DNA: TGTGCCAGCAGGTTGGAGAACAGGGGGGGAGAGCAGTACTTC.